A selection of T cell receptor beta chains follows, all from one sample in a study of T cell responses to AZD1222 COVID-19 vaccine. Repertoires were generated with immunoSEQ multiplex PCR, while TCRdb's copy carries only in-frame clones and drops some. The sample includes 95,000 to 110,000 clones, roughly 90% of them seen just once. Sequencing was performed on peripheral blood, taken on day 0 of AZD1222 vaccination. The receptors were sampled from an adult in good health. CDR3s include the opening cysteine and the closing phenylalanine or tryptophan. The D gene is left open where the match is weak. Size is omitted from some rows. Given values are once, few, many or a class for expanded clones.

CDR3 protein | CDR3 DNA | V gene | D gene | J gene | clone size
CASSLRWGRTDTQYF | TGTGCCAGCAGCTTAAGATGGGGTCGCACAGATACGCAGTATTTT | TRBV11-2 | - | TRBJ2-3 | -
CASSVNSRDSPLHF | TGTGCCAGCAGCGTAAATTCGCGGGATTCACCCCTCCACTTT | TRBV9 | - | TRBJ1-6 | -
CASKGPQETQYF | TGTGCCAGCAAAGGGCCCCAAGAGACCCAGTACTTC | TRBV5-4 | - | TRBJ2-5 | -
CASAPIRQGPGNTIYF | TGTGCCAGTGCCCCCATCCGGCAGGGTCCTGGAAACACCATATATTTT | TRBV19 | - | TRBJ1-3 | -
CSVEQGGNYGYTF | TGCAGCGTTGAGCAGGGAGGGAACTATGGCTACACCTTC | TRBV29-1 | - | TRBJ1-2 | few
CATSRGASNSPYEQYF | TGTGCCACCAGCAGGGGGGCGTCGAATTCTCCTTACGAGCAGTACTTC | TRBV15 | - | TRBJ2-7 | -
CASSSNRAGELTSNQPQHF | TGTGCCAGCAGTTCCAACAGGGCGGGGGAATTAACTAGCAATCAGCCCCAGCATTTT | TRBV6-2/TRBV6-3 | - | TRBJ1-5 | once
CSAAPGQETQYF | TGCAGCGCCGCTCCCGGGCAAGAGACCCAGTACTTC | TRBV29-1 | - | TRBJ2-5 | few
CASSLGDRYSYNEQFF | TGTGCCAGCAGCTTAGGGGACAGGTACTCCTACAATGAGCAGTTCTTC | TRBV7-6 | TRBD1 | TRBJ2-1 | -
CAWSLIPGQGNSPLHF | TGTGCCTGGAGTCTAATACCGGGACAGGGAAATTCACCCCTCCACTTT | TRBV30 | TRBD1 | TRBJ1-6 | once
CASGLFVFGGTNPYEQYF | TGTGCTAGTGGTTTGTTTGTGTTTGGGGGAACTAACCCCTACGAGCAGTACTTC | TRBV12-5 | - | TRBJ2-7 | -
CASSPGQADHEQFF | TGCGCCAGCAGTCCGGGCCAAGCTGACCATGAGCAGTTCTTC | TRBV5-1 | - | TRBJ2-1 | -
CASSRRLPAEAFF | TGTGCCAGCAGCCGAAGACTGCCCGCTGAAGCTTTCTTT | TRBV3-1/TRBV3-2 | - | TRBJ1-1 | -
CASSRAAVYNEQFF | TGTGCCAGCAGCCGAGCCGCCGTATACAATGAGCAGTTCTTC | TRBV7-8 | - | TRBJ2-1 | -
CASSLMNTEAFF | TGTGCCAGCAGCCTAATGAACACTGAAGCTTTCTTT | TRBV6-5 | - | TRBJ1-1 | -
CASSLAARGANTGELFF | TGTGCCAGCAGCTTAGCCGCTCGGGGAGCGAACACCGGGGAGCTGTTTTTT | TRBV7-7 | - | TRBJ2-2 | -
CASSENGAVFRYSNQPQHF | TGCGCCAGCAGTGAGAATGGGGCGGTATTCCGGTATAGCAATCAGCCCCAGCATTTT | TRBV10-1 | - | TRBJ1-5 | -
CAWSGTSGHEQFF | TGTGCCTGGAGTGGGACTAGCGGACATGAGCAGTTCTTC | TRBV30 | TRBD2 | TRBJ2-1 | -
CASSPPGQSTYEQYF | TGTGCCAGCTCACCGCCGGGACAGTCAACCTACGAGCAGTACTTC | TRBV18 | TRBD1 | TRBJ2-7 | -
CASSPQGRVGEKLFF | TGCGCCAGCAGCCCCCAGGGAAGGGTCGGCGAAAAACTGTTTTTT | TRBV4-1 | - | TRBJ1-4 | -
CASSQVSQGPGNTIYF | TGCGCCAGCAGCCAAGTTTCGCAGGGTCCTGGAAACACCATATATTTT | TRBV4-1 | - | TRBJ1-3 | -
CASSQSNRPSPDGSEAFF | TGCGCCAGCAGTCAATCAAACAGACCCTCTCCGGATGGGTCTGAAGCTTTCTTT | TRBV10-1 | - | TRBJ1-1 | once
CASSEGRELPEQYF | TGTGCCAGCAGTGAAGGTAGGGAACTCCCCGAGCAGTACTTC | TRBV2 | - | TRBJ2-7 | once
CASSVTGQHYYTF | TGTGCCAGCAGCGTGACAGGGCAGCACTACTACACCTTC | TRBV6-5 | TRBD1 | TRBJ1-2 | once
CASSQTYEQYF | TGTGCCAGCAGCCAGACCTACGAGCAGTACTTC | TRBV2 | - | TRBJ2-7 | once
CSASQAREAFF | TGCAGTGCTAGTCAGGCCCGGGAGGCTTTCTTT | TRBV20-1 | - | TRBJ1-1 | -
CASSYRRGSNQPQHF | TGTGCCAGCAGCTACCGTAGAGGTAGCAATCAGCCCCAGCATTTT | TRBV27 | - | TRBJ1-5 | -
CATIQGGLTGANVLTF | TGCGCCACCATACAGGGCGGTTTAACTGGGGCCAACGTCCTGACTTTC | TRBV5-1 | - | TRBJ2-6 | -
CSVTPGQFF | TGCAGCGTTACCCCCGGGCAGTTCTTC | TRBV29-1 | - | TRBJ2-1 | -
CASSMGRVTNEKLFF | TGTGCCAGTAGTATGGGAAGGGTGACTAATGAAAAACTGTTTTTT | TRBV19 | - | TRBJ1-4 | -
CASSNPTGGSYNGYTF | TGTGCCAGCAGTAACCCGACAGGGGGCTCATACAATGGCTACACCTTC | TRBV25-1 | TRBD1 | TRBJ1-2 | -
CATSRDRRGGETQYF | TGTGCCACCAGCAGAGATCGCCGGGGGGGAGAGACCCAGTACTTC | TRBV15 | TRBD2 | TRBJ2-5 | -
CASSRAGRGTGELFF | TGTGCCAGCAGCCGGGCCGGTAGGGGTACCGGGGAGCTGTTTTTT | TRBV11-2 | - | TRBJ2-2 | once
CASSTRQGDPYEQYF | TGTGCCAGCAGCACCCGACAGGGGGATCCCTACGAGCAGTACTTC | TRBV7-9 | TRBD1 | TRBJ2-7 | few
CSVGPSRTEAFF | TGCAGCGTTGGGCCCTCGAGGACTGAAGCTTTCTTT | TRBV29-1 | - | TRBJ1-1 | -
CASSPYRGDRRSYNSPLHF | TGTGCCAGCAGCCCTTACAGGGGGGACCGTCGCTCCTATAATTCACCCCTCCACTTT | TRBV28 | TRBD1 | TRBJ1-6 | -
CASSSPGTTTYEQYF | TGTGCCAGTTCTTCACCCGGGACGACAACCTACGAGCAGTACTTC | TRBV19 | - | TRBJ2-7 | -
CASSIWGEETQYF | TGTGCCAGTAGTATCTGGGGGGAGGAGACCCAGTACTTC | TRBV19 | - | TRBJ2-5 | -
CASSAGGADTEAFF | TGTGCCAGCAGTGCAGGGGGAGCGGACACTGAAGCTTTCTTT | TRBV25-1 | TRBD1 | TRBJ1-1 | -
CASSPAGQGREKLFF | TGTGCCAGCAGTCCCGCCGGACAGGGCCGTGAAAAACTGTTTTTT | TRBV27 | TRBD1 | TRBJ1-4 | -
CASSYSSDSTEAFF | TGTGCCAGCAGTTACTCGTCGGACAGCACTGAAGCTTTCTTT | TRBV6-5 | - | TRBJ1-1 | -
CASRGGLAGAGTDTQYF | TGTGCCAGCAGGGGGGGCCTAGCGGGGGCTGGCACAGATACGCAGTATTTT | TRBV21-1 | - | TRBJ2-3 | -
CATSRDRQQETQYF | TGTGCCACCAGCAGAGATCGACAGCAAGAGACCCAGTACTTC | TRBV15 | - | TRBJ2-5 | -
CASSQDGLAQHF | TGTGCCAGCAGTCAGGACGGCCTCGCCCAGCATTTT | TRBV12-3/TRBV12-4 | - | TRBJ1-5 | once